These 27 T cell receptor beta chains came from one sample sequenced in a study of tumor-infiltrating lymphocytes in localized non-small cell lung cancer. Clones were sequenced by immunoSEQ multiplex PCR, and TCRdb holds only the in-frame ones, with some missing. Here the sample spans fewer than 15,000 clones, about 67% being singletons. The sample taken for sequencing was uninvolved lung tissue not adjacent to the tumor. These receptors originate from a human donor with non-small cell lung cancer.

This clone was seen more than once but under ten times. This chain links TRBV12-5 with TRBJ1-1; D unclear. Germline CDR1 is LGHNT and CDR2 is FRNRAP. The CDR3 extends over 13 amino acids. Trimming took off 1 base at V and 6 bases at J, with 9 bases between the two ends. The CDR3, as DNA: TGTGCTAGTGGTTTGGAGGCGGGGTCTGAAGCTTTCTTT. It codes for CASGLEAGSEAFF.

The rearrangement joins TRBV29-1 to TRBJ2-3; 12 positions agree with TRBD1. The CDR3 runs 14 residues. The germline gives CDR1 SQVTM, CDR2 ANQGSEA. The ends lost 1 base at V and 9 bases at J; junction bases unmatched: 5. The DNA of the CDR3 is TGCAGCGTTGAAGTAGGGGACAGGGGGCGGACGCAGTATTTT. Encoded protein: CSVEVGDRGRTQYF.

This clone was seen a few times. DNA of the CDR3: TGTGCCAGCGAGGGACTAGCGGACAATGAGCAGTTCTTC. Residues: CASEGLADNEQFF. The rearrangement joins TRBV6-5 to TRBJ2-1; 11 nucleotides line up with TRBD2. This CDR3 is 13 amino acids long. Trimming cost V 8 bases and J 5 bases; bases outside gene matches: 2. The V gene's germline CDR1 is MNHEY and CDR2 SVGAGI.

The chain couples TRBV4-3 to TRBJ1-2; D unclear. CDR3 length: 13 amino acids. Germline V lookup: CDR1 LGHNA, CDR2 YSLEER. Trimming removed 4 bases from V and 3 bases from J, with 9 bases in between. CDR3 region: CASSPREDYGYTF. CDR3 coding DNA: TGCGCCAGCAGCCCCCGGGAAGACTATGGCTACACCTTC.

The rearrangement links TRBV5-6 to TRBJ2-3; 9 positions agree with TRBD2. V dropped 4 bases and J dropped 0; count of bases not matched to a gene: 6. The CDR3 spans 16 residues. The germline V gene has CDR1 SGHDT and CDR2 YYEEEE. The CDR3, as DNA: TGTGCCAGCAGCGGGGTTAGCGGGAGCAGCACAGATACGCAGTATTTT. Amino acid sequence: CASSGVSGSSTDTQYF.

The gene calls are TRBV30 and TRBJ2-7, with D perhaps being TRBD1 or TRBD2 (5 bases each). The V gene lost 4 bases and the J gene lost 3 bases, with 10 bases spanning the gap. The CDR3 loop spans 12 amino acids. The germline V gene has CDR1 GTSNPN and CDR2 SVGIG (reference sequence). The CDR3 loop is CAWTRDGYEQYF. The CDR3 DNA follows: TGTGCCTGGACCCGGGACGGCTACGAGCAGTACTTC.

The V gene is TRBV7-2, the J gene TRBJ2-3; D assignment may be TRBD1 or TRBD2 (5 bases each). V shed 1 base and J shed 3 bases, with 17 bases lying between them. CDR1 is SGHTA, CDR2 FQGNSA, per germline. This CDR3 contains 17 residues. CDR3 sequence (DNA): TGTGCCAGCAGCTTAGGGTATGGGGGAGTCTCGACAGATACGCAGTATTTT. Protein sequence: CASSLGYGGVSTDTQYF.

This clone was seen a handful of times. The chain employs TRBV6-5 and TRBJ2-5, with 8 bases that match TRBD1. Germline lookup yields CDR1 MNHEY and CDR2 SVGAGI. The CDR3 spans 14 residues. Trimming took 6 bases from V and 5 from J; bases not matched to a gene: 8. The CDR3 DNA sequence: TGTGCCAGCAGGGATCAGGGGGCACAGGAGACCCAGTACTTC. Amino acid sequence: CASRDQGAQETQYF.

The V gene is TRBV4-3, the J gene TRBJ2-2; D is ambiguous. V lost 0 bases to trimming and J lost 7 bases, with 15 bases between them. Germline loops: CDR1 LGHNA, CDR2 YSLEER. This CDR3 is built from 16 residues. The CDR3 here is CASSQDLGSTFGELFF. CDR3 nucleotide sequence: TGCGCCAGCAGCCAAGATCTTGGCTCTACCTTCGGGGAGCTGTTTTTT.

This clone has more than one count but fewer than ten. This CDR3 reads CASILETTQYF. DNA for the CDR3: TGTGCCAGCATCCTAGAGACTACGCAGTATTTT. This sequence joins TRBV7-2 and TRBJ2-3; D unclear. Trimming stripped 7 bases from V and 8 bases from J, with 10 bases between. The CDR3 totals 11 residues. Looked up from germline, CDR1 is SGHTA and CDR2 is FQGNSA.

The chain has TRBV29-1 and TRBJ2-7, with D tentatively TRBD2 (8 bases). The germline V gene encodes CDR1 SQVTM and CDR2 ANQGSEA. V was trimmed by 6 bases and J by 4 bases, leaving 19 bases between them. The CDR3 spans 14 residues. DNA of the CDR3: TGCAGCGTAATTAGACAGGGCGGGGGGTACGAGCAGTACTTC. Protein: CSVIRQGGGYEQYF.

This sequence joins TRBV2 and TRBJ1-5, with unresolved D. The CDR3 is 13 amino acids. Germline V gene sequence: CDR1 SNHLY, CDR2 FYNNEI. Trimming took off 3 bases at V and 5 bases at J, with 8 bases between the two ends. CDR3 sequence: CASSELGDQPQHF. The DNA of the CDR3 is TGTGCCAGCAGTGAGCTGGGAGATCAGCCCCAGCATTTT.

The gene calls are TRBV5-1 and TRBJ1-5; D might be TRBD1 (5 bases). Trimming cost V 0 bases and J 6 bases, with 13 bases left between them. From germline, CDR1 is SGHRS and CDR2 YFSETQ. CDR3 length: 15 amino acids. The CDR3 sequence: CASSLVPGPGQPQHF. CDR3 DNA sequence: TGCGCCAGCAGCTTGGTTCCGGGGCCGGGTCAGCCCCAGCATTTT.

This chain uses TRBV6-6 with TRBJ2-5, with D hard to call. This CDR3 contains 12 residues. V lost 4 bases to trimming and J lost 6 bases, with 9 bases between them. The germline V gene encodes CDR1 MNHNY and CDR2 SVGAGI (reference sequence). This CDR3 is CASSSYAKTQYF. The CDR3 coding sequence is TGTGCCAGCAGTTCCTACGCCAAGACCCAGTACTTC.

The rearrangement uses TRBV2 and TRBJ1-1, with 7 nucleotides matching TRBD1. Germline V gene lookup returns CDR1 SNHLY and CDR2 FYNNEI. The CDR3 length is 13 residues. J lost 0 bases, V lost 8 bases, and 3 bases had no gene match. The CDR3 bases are TGTGCCAGCCGAAGGGGGCTGAACACTGAAGCTTTCTTT. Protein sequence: CASRRGLNTEAFF.

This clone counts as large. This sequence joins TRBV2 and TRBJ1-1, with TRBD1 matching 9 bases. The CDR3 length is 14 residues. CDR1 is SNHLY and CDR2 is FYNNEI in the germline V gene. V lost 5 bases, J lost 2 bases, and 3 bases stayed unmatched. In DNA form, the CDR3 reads TGTGCCAGCAGTCAACAGGGGGCTAACACTGAAGCTTTCTTT. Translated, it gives CASSQQGANTEAFF.

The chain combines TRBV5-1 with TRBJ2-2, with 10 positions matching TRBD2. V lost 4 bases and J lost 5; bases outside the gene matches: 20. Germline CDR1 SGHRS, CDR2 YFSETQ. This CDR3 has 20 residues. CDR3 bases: TGCGCCAGCAGCCGGTGGACTAGCGGCAGCCGACCCGAACAGACCGGGGAGCTGTTTTTT. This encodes CASSRWTSGSRPEQTGELFF.

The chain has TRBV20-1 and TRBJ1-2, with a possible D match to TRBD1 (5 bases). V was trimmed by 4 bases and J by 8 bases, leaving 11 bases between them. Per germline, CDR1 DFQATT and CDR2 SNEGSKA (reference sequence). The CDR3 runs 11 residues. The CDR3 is CSANRRRGYTF. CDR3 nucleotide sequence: TGCAGTGCTAACAGGAGACGGGGCTACACCTTC.

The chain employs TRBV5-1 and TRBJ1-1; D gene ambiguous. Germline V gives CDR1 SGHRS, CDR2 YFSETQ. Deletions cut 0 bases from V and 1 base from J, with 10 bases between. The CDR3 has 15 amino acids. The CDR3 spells CASSLAGSENTEAFF. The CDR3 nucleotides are TGCGCCAGCAGCTTGGCCGGGTCCGAGAACACTGAAGCTTTCTTT.

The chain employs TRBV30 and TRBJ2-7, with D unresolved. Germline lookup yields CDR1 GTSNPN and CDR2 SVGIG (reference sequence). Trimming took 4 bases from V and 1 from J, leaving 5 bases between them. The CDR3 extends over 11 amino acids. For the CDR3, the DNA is TGTGCCTGGACTGAGTCCTACGAGCAGTACTTC. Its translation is CAWTESYEQYF.

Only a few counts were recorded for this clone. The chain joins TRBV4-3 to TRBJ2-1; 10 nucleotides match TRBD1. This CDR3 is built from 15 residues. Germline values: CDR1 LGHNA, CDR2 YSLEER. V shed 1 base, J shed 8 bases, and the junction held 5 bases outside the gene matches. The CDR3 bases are TGCGCCAGCAGCCAAGGGGACAGGGGATTCGATGAGCAGTTCTTC. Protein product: CASSQGDRGFDEQFF.

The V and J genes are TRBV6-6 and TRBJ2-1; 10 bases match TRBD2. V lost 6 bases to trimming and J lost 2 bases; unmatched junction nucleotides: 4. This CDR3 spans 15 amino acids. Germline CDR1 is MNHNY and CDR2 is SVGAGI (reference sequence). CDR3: CASRTTSGPYNEQFF. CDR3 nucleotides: TGTGCCAGCAGGACGACTAGCGGGCCCTACAATGAGCAGTTCTTC.

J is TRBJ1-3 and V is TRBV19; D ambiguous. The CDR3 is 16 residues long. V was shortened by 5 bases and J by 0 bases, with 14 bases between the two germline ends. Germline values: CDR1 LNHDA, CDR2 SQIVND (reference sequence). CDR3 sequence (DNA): TGTGCCAGTAGTTTCTGGACGTCCCGCTCTGGAAACACCATATATTTT. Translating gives CASSFWTSRSGNTIYF.

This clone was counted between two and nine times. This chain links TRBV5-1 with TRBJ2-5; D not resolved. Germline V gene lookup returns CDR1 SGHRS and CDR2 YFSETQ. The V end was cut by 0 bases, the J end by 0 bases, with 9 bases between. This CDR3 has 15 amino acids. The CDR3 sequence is CASSLVLQNQETQYF. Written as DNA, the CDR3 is TGCGCCAGCAGCTTGGTCCTGCAGAACCAAGAGACCCAGTACTTC.

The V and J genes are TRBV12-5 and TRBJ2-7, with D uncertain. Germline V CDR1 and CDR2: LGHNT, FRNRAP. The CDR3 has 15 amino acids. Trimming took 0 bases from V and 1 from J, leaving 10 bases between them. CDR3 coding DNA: TGTGCTAGTGGTTTGGTACAGACACCTTCCTACGAGCAGTACTTC. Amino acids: CASGLVQTPSYEQYF.

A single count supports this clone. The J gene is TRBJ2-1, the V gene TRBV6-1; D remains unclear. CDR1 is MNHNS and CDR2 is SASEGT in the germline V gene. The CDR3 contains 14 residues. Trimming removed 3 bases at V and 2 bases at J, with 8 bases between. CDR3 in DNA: TGTGCCAGCAGTGAGGGTGAAACCTACAATGAGCAGTTCTTC. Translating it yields CASSEGETYNEQFF.

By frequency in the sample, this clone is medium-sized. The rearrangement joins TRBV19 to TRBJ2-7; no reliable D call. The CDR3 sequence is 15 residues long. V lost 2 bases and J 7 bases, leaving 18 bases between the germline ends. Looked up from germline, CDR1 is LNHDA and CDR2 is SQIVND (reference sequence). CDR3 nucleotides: TGTGCCAGTAGTATATTACTACAGCCCCCTAAGGAGCAGTACTTC. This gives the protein CASSILLQPPKEQYF.